Listed below are T cell receptor beta chains from one sample, sequenced in a study of beta chain features in type 1 diabetes. Repertoires were generated with immunoSEQ multiplex PCR, while TCRdb's copy carries only in-frame clones and drops some. In the table there are 150,000 or so clones, approximately 9% of which are singletons. The sample taken for sequencing was central memory CD4+ T cells from blood. The receptor set was obtained from a woman younger than 30 with type 1 diabetes. CDR3s include the opening cysteine and the closing phenylalanine or tryptophan. D genes are given only for firm matches. Only part of the rows carry a size: once, few, many, or a class if the clone is expanded.

>-|-|TRBV5-1|TRBJ2-6
CASSSSGTGANVLTF
TGCGCCAGCAGCTCGTCAGGGACTGGGGCCAACGTCCTGACTTTC
>few|TRBD1|TRBV29-1|TRBJ1-4
CSVGSGGGEKLFF
TGCAGCGTTGGTTCAGGGGGCGGGGAAAAACTGTTTTTT
>few|TRBD1|TRBV5-4|TRBJ2-1
CASSTGQGYNEQFF
TGTGCCAGCAGCACGGGACAGGGCTACAATGAGCAGTTCTTC
>-|-|TRBV30|TRBJ1-1
CAWGRRGPDEAFF
TGTGCCTGGGGACGGAGGGGACCTGATGAAGCTTTCTTT
>many|-|TRBV28|TRBJ1-2
CASEGHLKDGYTF
TGTGCCAGCGAAGGACACCTCAAGGATGGCTACACCTTC
>-|TRBD2|TRBV5-1|TRBJ2-3
CASSPGTSGTDTQYF
TGCGCCAGCAGCCCTGGGACTAGCGGAACAGATACGCAGTATTTT
>-|-|TRBV11-3|TRBJ2-1
CASSLVGAGNLGEQFF
TGTGCCAGCAGCTTAGTAGGGGCAGGGAATTTAGGTGAGCAGTTCTTC
>-|TRBD1|TRBV5-4|TRBJ1-5
CASSADQGVTQPQHF
TGTGCCAGCAGCGCAGACCAGGGGGTTACTCAGCCCCAGCATTTT
>-|-|TRBV15|TRBJ2-3
CATSRDRVSTDTQYF
TGTGCCACCAGCAGAGATCGAGTCAGCACAGATACGCAGTATTTT
>-|TRBD1|TRBV28|TRBJ1-4
CASSSNQGAGEKLFF
TGTGCCAGCAGTTCCAACCAGGGGGCAGGAGAAAAACTGTTTTTT
>-|TRBD2|TRBV9|TRBJ2-1
CASSVNLAAPYNEQFF
TGTGCCAGCAGCGTAAATCTAGCGGCACCTTACAATGAGCAGTTCTTC
>few|-|TRBV5-4|TRBJ1-5
CASSLTPGSSNQPQHF
TGTGCCAGCAGCTTGACCCCAGGGTCCAGCAATCAGCCCCAGCATTTT
>few|TRBD1|TRBV28|TRBJ2-5
CASRRQGAETQYF
TGTGCCAGCAGACGACAGGGTGCGGAGACCCAGTACTTC
>-|-|TRBV5-6|TRBJ2-3
CASSSTRGSGDTQYF
TGTGCCAGCAGCTCGACACGGGGGAGCGGGGATACGCAGTATTTT
>-|-|TRBV19|TRBJ1-2
CASTGAHPRGYTF
TGTGCCAGTACAGGGGCCCACCCCCGTGGCTACACCTTC
>few|-|TRBV4-2|TRBJ2-7
CASSQDSGTQAYEQYF
TGTGCCAGCAGCCAAGACTCTGGGACTCAAGCCTACGAGCAGTACTTC
>-|-|TRBV2|TRBJ1-4
CASSDFAGKLFF
TGTGCCAGCAGTGATTTCGCAGGAAAACTGTTTTTT
>-|TRBD2|TRBV18|TRBJ2-7
CASSPIAGGPEQYF
TGTGCCAGCTCACCAATAGCGGGGGGGCCCGAGCAGTACTTC
>-|-|TRBV18|TRBJ1-6
CASSPREHNSPLHF
TGTGCCAGCTCACCCCGGGAGCATAATTCACCCCTCCACTTT
>-|TRBD1|TRBV6-6|TRBJ1-5
CASRDRVGQPQHF
TGTGCCAGCAGGGACAGGGTCGGTCAGCCCCAGCATTTT
>-|TRBD1|TRBV7-2|TRBJ2-7
CASSSRQGRIYEQYF
TGTGCCAGCAGCTCAAGACAGGGGCGGATCTACGAGCAGTACTTC
>-|-|TRBV15|TRBJ2-5
CATSSGMLETQYF
TGTGCCACCAGCTCGGGGATGTTAGAGACCCAGTACTTC
>-|-|TRBV7-6|TRBJ2-5
CASSIGQQETQYF
TGTGCCAGCAGCATTGGACAACAAGAGACCCAGTACTTC
>-|-|TRBV6-4|TRBJ2-2
CASSDRPGHTGELFF
TGTGCCAGCAGTGACAGGCCAGGGCACACCGGGGAGCTGTTTTTT
>-|TRBD1|TRBV10-3|TRBJ1-2
CAISESSAGGGYTF
TGTGCCATCAGTGAGTCGTCGGCAGGGGGAGGCTACACCTTC
>few|TRBD2|TRBV5-1|TRBJ2-7
CASSRGLAGAHEQYF
TGCGCCAGCAGCCGGGGACTAGCGGGAGCCCACGAGCAGTACTTC
>-|-|TRBV29-1|TRBJ2-1
CSALGGSSYNEQFF
TGCAGCGCCCTCGGCGGTAGCTCCTACAATGAGCAGTTCTTC
>-|TRBD1|TRBV14|TRBJ1-6
CASSSGTGSSPLHF
TGTGCCAGCAGCTCCGGGACAGGGAGTTCACCCCTCCACTTT
>-|-|TRBV6-5|TRBJ2-5
CASSYSKAGTQYF
TGTGCCAGCAGTTACTCGAAAGCGGGGACCCAGTACTTC
>-|-|TRBV30|TRBJ1-3
CAWTPGSGNTIYF
TGTGCCTGGACCCCAGGAAGTGGAAACACCATATATTTT